Shown below are 15 T cell receptor beta chains from a single sample sequenced in a study of blood T cell repertoires in COVID-19. Measured with immunoSEQ multiplex PCR; TCRdb has only the in-frame clones, and not every one. The sample consists of 200,000 to 250,000 clones, roughly 79% of them appearing once. The specimen was peripheral blood. The source of these receptors is a woman of 80 years or more with acute or convalescent COVID-19.

The chain joins TRBV5-1 to TRBJ1-5; TRBD1 aligns across 7 bases. The CDR3 covers 14 residues. Germline-derived CDR1 and CDR2 are SGHRS and YFSETQ. V was pared by 3 bases and J by 3 bases, with 3 bases of the junction left unmatched. CDR3 bases: TGCGCCAGCAGCTCGGGACAGATCAATCAGCCCCAGCATTTT. Translated, it gives CASSSGQINQPQHF. Based on the CDR3 plus reference TRBV5-1 and TRBJ1-5, the full variable domain is KAGVTQTPRYLIKTRGQQVTLSCSPISGHRSVSWYQQTPGQGLQFLFEYFSETQRNKGNFPGRFSGRQFSNSRSEMNVSTLELGDSALYLCASSSGQINQPQHFGDGTRLSIL.

CDR3 region: CASSYRGGSTDTQYF. The CDR3 coding sequence is TGTGCCAGCAGTTACCGGGGGGGTAGCACAGATACGCAGTATTTT. This chain links TRBV6-2 or TRBV6-3 with TRBJ2-3, with 8 bases lining up with TRBD2. The CDR3 length is 15 residues. Germline trimming cut 2 bases from V and 0 bases from J; bases unmatched to any gene: 1. CDR1 MNHEY and CDR2 SVGEGT come from the germline V gene.

This clone was seen only a few times. The genes are TRBV24-1 and TRBJ2-2, with 7 bases fitting TRBD2. Looked up from germline, CDR1 is KGHDR and CDR2 is SFDVKD. The CDR3 contains 14 residues. J was trimmed by 2 bases and V by 7 bases; bases with no gene match: 3. The CDR3 DNA sequence: TGTGCCACCAGAGGGACTATAAACACCGGGGAGCTGTTTTTT. It specifies CATRGTINTGELFF.

The chain links TRBV5-1 to TRBJ2-7, with 9 bases matching TRBD1. There are 18 residues in the CDR3. After removal of 1 base from V and 2 bases from J, the junction contained 13 bases not matched to a gene. Per germline, CDR1 SGHRS and CDR2 YFSETQ. CDR3 DNA: TGCGCCAGCAGCTTGAGCCCCTATTGGACAGGGGATCCCTACGAGCAGTACTTC. Amino acids: CASSLSPYWTGDPYEQYF.

CDR3 DNA sequence: TGTGCCAGCAGCCCCAGGGTAGCCGGGGAGCTGTTTTTT. Encoded protein: CASSPRVAGELFF. The chain combines TRBV12-3 or TRBV12-4 with TRBJ2-2; TRBD1 is a possible D gene (5 bases). The CDR3 spans 13 residues. With 6 bases removed from V and 6 bases from J, the gap between germline ends came to 11 bases.

This chain links TRBV28 with TRBJ1-4; 8 bases match TRBD1. Germline V gene lookup returns CDR1 MDHEN and CDR2 SYDVKM. The CDR3 is 15 amino acids. Unmatched junction bases numbered 5, after V lost 2 bases and J lost 6 bases. As DNA, the CDR3 is TGTGCCAGCAGTTTAGGGGCAGGGGGCTATGAAAAACTGTTTTTT. Protein product: CASSLGAGGYEKLFF.

The chain employs TRBV5-4 and TRBJ1-1; 7 bases agree with TRBD1. The germline CDR1 and CDR2 sequences are SGHNT and YYREEE (reference sequence). After removal of 2 bases from V and 10 bases from J, the junction contained 5 bases not matched to a gene. The CDR3 contains 12 residues. CDR3 coding DNA: TGTGCCAGCAGCTTCAACAGGGGTAGAGCTTTCTTT. Translating gives CASSFNRGRAFF.

The V gene is TRBV27, the J gene TRBJ2-2, with 10 bases fitting TRBD1. The CDR3 sequence is 14 residues long. Germline CDR1 reads MNHEY; CDR2 reads SMNVEV (reference sequence). The trim removed 5 bases at V and 7 bases at J, leaving 4 bases unmatched. The CDR3, as DNA: TGTGCCAGCAGTCCGGGGACAGGGGTCGGGGAGCTGTTTTTT. Translated, it gives CASSPGTGVGELFF.

This chain links TRBV30 with TRBJ1-4; 10 bases are shared with TRBD1. Germline V gene sequence: CDR1 GTSNPN, CDR2 SVGIG (reference sequence). This CDR3 contains 14 residues. Losses at the gene ends were 1 base for V and 7 bases for J; bases not matched to a gene: 3. The CDR3 reads CAWSGQGAFEKLFF. CDR3 sequence (DNA): TGTGCCTGGAGTGGACAGGGGGCATTTGAAAAACTGTTTTTT.

The V gene is TRBV27, the J gene TRBJ1-2, with D maybe TRBD1 (6 bases). Trimming took off 3 bases at V and 2 bases at J, with 13 bases between the two ends. The CDR3 is 15 residues long. CDR1 MNHEY and CDR2 SMNVEV come from the germline V gene (reference sequence). The CDR3 region has the DNA TGTGCCAGCAGTTTTCGAAGGACAGAAAACTATGGCTACACCTTC. As protein: CASSFRRTENYGYTF.

The J gene is TRBJ2-1, the V gene TRBV6-5, with 12 bases aligning to TRBD2. Germline CDR1 reads MNHEY; CDR2 reads SVGAGI. This CDR3 contains 15 residues. V shed 6 bases and J 9 bases; nucleotides not matched to a gene: 9. The CDR3 DNA is TGTGCCAGCAGCCTAGCGGGAGGGCCTCGGGGTGAGCAGTTCTTC. This sequence encodes CASSLAGGPRGEQFF.

The chain combines TRBV25-1 with TRBJ2-5; 10 nucleotides line up with TRBD2. Germline CDR1 reads MGHDK; CDR2 reads SYGVNS. CDR3 size: 16 residues. With 6 bases clipped from V and 3 bases from J, the junction kept 10 bases outside the gene matches. CDR3 coding DNA: TGTGCCAGCAGCTCCACCGGGACTAGCGTTAAAGAGACCCAGTACTTC. It encodes CASSSTGTSVKETQYF.

This clone was found once. The chain is built from TRBV18 and TRBJ2-2, with 10 bases lining up with TRBD1. V dropped 3 bases and J dropped 1; count of bases not matched to a gene: 2. The CDR3 is 16 residues long. In germline, CDR1 is KGHSH, CDR2 LQKENI. Written as DNA, the CDR3 is TGTGCCAGCTCACCGCGGACAGGGGGGAACACCGGGGAGCTGTTTTTT. This encodes CASSPRTGGNTGELFF.

The gene calls are TRBV27 and TRBJ1-5; 7 nucleotides match TRBD1. Germline values: CDR1 MNHEY, CDR2 SMNVEV (reference sequence). The CDR3 runs 13 residues. After removal of 8 bases from V and 2 bases from J, the junction contained 3 bases not matched to a gene. For the CDR3, the DNA is TGTGCCAGCCAAGGACAGGGCAATCAGCCCCAGCATTTT. Encoded protein: CASQGQGNQPQHF.

The rearrangement joins TRBV5-1 to TRBJ2-1; the match to TRBD2 covers 9 bases. The CDR3 is 16 residues long. Germline V gene sequence: CDR1 SGHRS, CDR2 YFSETQ. Germline trimming cut 0 bases from V and 4 bases from J; bases unmatched to any gene: 5. CDR3 bases: TGCGCCAGCAGCTTGGGGCGGGAGGGCCCTTACAATGAGCAGTTCTTC. Translating it yields CASSLGREGPYNEQFF.